This entry concerns a single TCR beta chain. The antigen remains undetermined. The germline gives CDR1 MNHEY, CDR2 SVGAGI. The CDR3 spans 14 residues. The data were taken from a study of T cells expressing NK-cell markers. General study results and limits: The leading position in the CD3+CD56-NKG2C+ fraction of a few donors also went to these clonotypes.

TCRdb reprocessed the 5' RACE reads, keeping one entry per CDR3 protein, no DNA. This sample's table reports 350,000 to 400,000 distinct CDR3 sequences. The sequence came from a woman in her forties or fifties in good health. The sample comprised blood T cells: a sorted CD56 or NKG2C T cell subset, CD4+ or CD8+ T cells, or bulk PBMC T cells (not recorded which). The V gene is TRBV6-5, the J gene TRBJ2-5; the TCRdb call, TRBD2, lacks DNA for checking. The CDR3: CASRASGPQETQYF.